The rows below give T cell receptor beta chains drawn from one sample of a study of T cells after posttransplantation cyclophosphamide. The data were produced by immunoSEQ multiplex PCR, yet TCRdb's version contains in-frame clones alone and is incomplete. The sample contains more than 35,000 clones, none of them singletons. Sequenced input: PBMCs. The receptors stem from a man over 45 in good health, CMV-negative, and a related stem cell transplant donor. Each CDR3 is given with its conserved first and last residue. The D gene is left open where the match is weak. Clone size is stated in some rows and not others, as once, few, many or a class when expanded.

j_gene: TRBJ2-5
abundance: .
d_gene: .
v_gene: TRBV18
CDR3nt: TGTGCCAGCTCACCGGGACACCAAGGGGAGACCCAGTACTTC
CDR3aa: CASSPGHQGETQYF

j_gene: TRBJ1-5
abundance: .
d_gene: TRBD1
v_gene: TRBV9
CDR3nt: TGTGCCAGCAGCGTAGGTCCAGGGGGGCAGCCCCAGCATTTT
CDR3aa: CASSVGPGGQPQHF

j_gene: TRBJ2-5
abundance: many
d_gene: .
v_gene: TRBV4-1
CDR3nt: TGCGCCAGCAGCCTTGTAGAGGTTGGGGAGACCCAGTACTTC
CDR3aa: CASSLVEVGETQYF

j_gene: TRBJ2-5
abundance: few
d_gene: .
v_gene: TRBV18
CDR3nt: TGTGCCAGCTCAGTGGCCGGAGGTCAAGAGACCCAGTACTTC
CDR3aa: CASSVAGGQETQYF

j_gene: TRBJ1-1
abundance: many
d_gene: .
v_gene: TRBV4-1
CDR3nt: TGCGCCAGCAGCCAAGACCAAGGGAGTGGCGCTTTCTTT
CDR3aa: CASSQDQGSGAFF

j_gene: TRBJ2-7
abundance: many
d_gene: TRBD2
v_gene: TRBV7-2
CDR3nt: TGTGCCAGCAGCTTCCTAGCGGGGGGATACGAGCAGTACTTC
CDR3aa: CASSFLAGGYEQYF

j_gene: TRBJ1-1
abundance: many
d_gene: .
v_gene: TRBV7-2
CDR3nt: TGTGCCAGCAGCTTAGCGCCAGTTATGAACACTGAAGCTTTCTTT
CDR3aa: CASSLAPVMNTEAFF

j_gene: TRBJ1-2
abundance: many
d_gene: .
v_gene: TRBV6-6
CDR3nt: TGTGCCAGCAGTTACGGTCCAGGCGATGGCTACACCTTC
CDR3aa: CASSYGPGDGYTF

j_gene: TRBJ1-1
abundance: many
d_gene: .
v_gene: TRBV7-9
CDR3nt: TGTGCCAGCAGCGCCGGACTGATAAAAATGAACACTGAAGCTTTCTTT
CDR3aa: CASSAGLIKMNTEAFF

j_gene: TRBJ2-1
abundance: many
d_gene: TRBD2
v_gene: TRBV29-1
CDR3nt: TGCAGCGCCTCGGGACTAGCGGGAGGGAGAGCCTCGGTCGAGCAGTTCTTC
CDR3aa: CSASGLAGGRASVEQFF

j_gene: TRBJ2-1
abundance: many
d_gene: .
v_gene: TRBV4-1
CDR3nt: TGCGCCAGCAGCCTTCCAGCGTCGGTAATCTACAATGAGCAGTTCTTC
CDR3aa: CASSLPASVIYNEQFF

j_gene: TRBJ2-5
abundance: many
d_gene: .
v_gene: TRBV7-6
CDR3nt: TGTGCCAGCAGCTTAGGACAGGGAGGTTGGGAGACCCAGTACTTC
CDR3aa: CASSLGQGGWETQYF

j_gene: TRBJ2-1
abundance: .
d_gene: TRBD2
v_gene: TRBV7-8
CDR3nt: TGTGCCAGCAGCCCACAAGCCGGGACTAGTGAGAATGAGCAGTTCTTC
CDR3aa: CASSPQAGTSENEQFF

j_gene: TRBJ2-1
abundance: many
d_gene: .
v_gene: TRBV10-1
CDR3nt: TGCGCCAGCAGTGAAAATGGCGGCTCCTACAATGAGCAGTTCTTC
CDR3aa: CASSENGGSYNEQFF

j_gene: TRBJ2-1
abundance: many
d_gene: .
v_gene: TRBV27
CDR3nt: TGTGCCAGCAGTCAACCCCGACTAGACAGTAGGCATGAGCAGTTCTTC
CDR3aa: CASSQPRLDSRHEQFF

j_gene: TRBJ2-2
abundance: .
d_gene: .
v_gene: TRBV10-2
CDR3nt: TGCGCCAGCAGTGAGAGCTACACCGGGGAGCTGTTTTTT
CDR3aa: CASSESYTGELFF